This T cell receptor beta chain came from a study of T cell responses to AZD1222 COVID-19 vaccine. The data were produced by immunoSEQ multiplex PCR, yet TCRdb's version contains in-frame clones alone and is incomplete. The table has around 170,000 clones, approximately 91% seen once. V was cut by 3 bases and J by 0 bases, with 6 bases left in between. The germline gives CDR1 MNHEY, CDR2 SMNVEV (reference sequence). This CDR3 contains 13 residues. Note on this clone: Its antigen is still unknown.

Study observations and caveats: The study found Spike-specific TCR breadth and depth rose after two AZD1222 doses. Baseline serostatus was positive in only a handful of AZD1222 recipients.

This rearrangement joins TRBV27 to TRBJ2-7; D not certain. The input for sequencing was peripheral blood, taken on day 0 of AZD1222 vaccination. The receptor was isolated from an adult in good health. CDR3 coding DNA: TGTGCCAGCAGTTTCCTCTTCTCCTACGAGCAGTACTTC. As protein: CASSFLFSYEQYF.